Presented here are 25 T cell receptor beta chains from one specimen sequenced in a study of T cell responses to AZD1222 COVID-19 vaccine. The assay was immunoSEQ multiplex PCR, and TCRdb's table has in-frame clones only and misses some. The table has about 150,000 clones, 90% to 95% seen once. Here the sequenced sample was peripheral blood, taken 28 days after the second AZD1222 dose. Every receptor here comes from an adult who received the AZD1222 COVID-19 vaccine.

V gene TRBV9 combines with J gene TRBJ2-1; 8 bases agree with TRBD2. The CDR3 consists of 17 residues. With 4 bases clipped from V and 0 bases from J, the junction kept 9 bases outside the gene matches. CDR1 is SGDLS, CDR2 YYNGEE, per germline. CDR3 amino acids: CASSPRLAKSSYNEQFF. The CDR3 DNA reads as TGTGCCAGCAGCCCCCGACTAGCGAAGAGCTCCTACAATGAGCAGTTCTTC.

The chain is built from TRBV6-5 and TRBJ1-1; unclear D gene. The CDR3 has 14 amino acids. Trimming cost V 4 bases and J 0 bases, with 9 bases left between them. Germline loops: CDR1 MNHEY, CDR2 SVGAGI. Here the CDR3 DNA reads TGTGCCAGCAGTTTAGCAGTAATGAACACTGAAGCTTTCTTT. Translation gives CASSLAVMNTEAFF.

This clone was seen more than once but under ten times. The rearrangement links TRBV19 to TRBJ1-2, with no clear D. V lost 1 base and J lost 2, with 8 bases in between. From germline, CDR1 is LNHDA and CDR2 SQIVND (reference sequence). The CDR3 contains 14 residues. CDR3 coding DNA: TGTGCCAGTAGTATAGGAGTGGGGAACTATGGCTACACCTTC. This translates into CASSIGVGNYGYTF.

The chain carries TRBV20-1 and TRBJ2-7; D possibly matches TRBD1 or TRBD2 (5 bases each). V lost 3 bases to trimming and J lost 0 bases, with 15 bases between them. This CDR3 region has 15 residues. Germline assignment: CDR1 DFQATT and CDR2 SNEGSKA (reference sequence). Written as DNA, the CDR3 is TGCAGTGCTAGTTGGGTGAGGGGTCTCTCCTACGAGCAGTACTTC. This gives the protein CSASWVRGLSYEQYF.

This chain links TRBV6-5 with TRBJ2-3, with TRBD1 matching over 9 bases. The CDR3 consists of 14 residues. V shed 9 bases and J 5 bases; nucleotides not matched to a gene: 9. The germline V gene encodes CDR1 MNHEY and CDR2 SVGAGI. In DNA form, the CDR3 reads TGTGCCAGTTCCGGGACAGGGTATATAGATACGCAGTATTTT. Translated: CASSGTGYIDTQYF.

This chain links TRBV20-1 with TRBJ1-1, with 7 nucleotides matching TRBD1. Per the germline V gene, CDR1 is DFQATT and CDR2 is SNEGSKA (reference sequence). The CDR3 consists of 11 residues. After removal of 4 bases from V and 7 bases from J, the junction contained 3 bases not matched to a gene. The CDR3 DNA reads TGCAGTGCTACAAGGGACAGTGAAGCTTTCTTT. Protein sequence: CSATRDSEAFF.

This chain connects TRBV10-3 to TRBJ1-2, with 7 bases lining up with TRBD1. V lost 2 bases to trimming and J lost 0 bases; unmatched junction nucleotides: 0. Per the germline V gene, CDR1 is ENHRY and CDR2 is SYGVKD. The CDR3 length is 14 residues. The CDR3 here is CAISEQGANYGYTF. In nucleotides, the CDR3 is TGTGCCATCAGTGAGCAGGGGGCTAACTATGGCTACACCTTC.

The CDR3, as DNA: TGTGCCAGCAGTTACCCCCAGCCAGGACAGGGGACCGCTTTCTTT. Protein product: CASSYPQPGQGTAFF. V usage is TRBV6-5 and J usage is TRBJ1-1; TRBD1 matches at 9 bases. J was trimmed by 11 bases and V by 2 bases; bases with no gene match: 12. The CDR3 length is 15 residues. Germline-derived CDR1 and CDR2 are MNHEY and SVGAGI.

CDR3 region: CASSYSLVGSGANVLTF. The DNA for the CDR3 is TGTGCCAGCAGTTACTCGTTGGTGGGGTCTGGGGCCAACGTCCTGACTTTC. The rearrangement links TRBV6-2 or TRBV6-3 to TRBJ2-6; D uncertain. This CDR3 has 17 amino acids. Germline values: CDR1 MNHEY, CDR2 SVGEGT. V was pared by 0 bases and J by 1 base, with 10 bases between.

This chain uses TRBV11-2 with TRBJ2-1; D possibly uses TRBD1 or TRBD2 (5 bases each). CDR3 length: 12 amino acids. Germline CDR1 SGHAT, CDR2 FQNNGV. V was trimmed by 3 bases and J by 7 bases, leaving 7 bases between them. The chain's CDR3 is CASSFWGNEQFF. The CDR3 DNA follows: TGTGCCAGCAGCTTCTGGGGGAATGAGCAGTTCTTC.

The CDR3 protein is CASSIGTSPEKLFF. The CDR3 DNA reads TGTGCCAGTAGTATAGGAACTTCACCGGAAAAACTGTTTTTT. The chain is built from TRBV19 and TRBJ1-4; D is unresolved. CDR1 LNHDA and CDR2 SQIVND come from the germline V gene (reference sequence). The CDR3 loop spans 14 amino acids. Between the trimmed V and J ends, which lost 1 base and 8 bases, there was a span of 11 bases.

CDR3 nucleotides: TGTGCCAGCAGCCTGACAGGGTGGGGAAGAAGTTCCTACAATGAGCAGTTCTTC. This encodes CASSLTGWGRSSYNEQFF. The gene calls are TRBV5-4 and TRBJ2-1, with 7 bases matching TRBD1. The CDR3 loop spans 18 amino acids. The germline V gene has CDR1 SGHNT and CDR2 YYREEE (reference sequence). V shed 4 bases, J shed 1 base, and the junction held 14 bases outside the gene matches.

The CDR3 DNA reads as TGTGCCAGCAGTTACTCGCCGGACAGGGGCTCTGAAGCTTTCTTT. Its protein is CASSYSPDRGSEAFF. The rearrangement uses TRBV6-2 or TRBV6-3 and TRBJ1-1; 9 bases agree with TRBD1. V lost 0 bases to trimming and J lost 6 bases; unmatched junction nucleotides: 5. The CDR3 extends over 15 amino acids. Germline CDR1 is MNHEY and CDR2 is SVGEGT.

The CDR3 DNA is TGCGCCAGCAGCCTTCCCCATCAGGGTTATTTCGGCTACACCTTC. This translates into CASSLPHQGYFGYTF. This rearrangement joins TRBV4-1 to TRBJ1-2; perhaps TRBD1 as D (5 bases). The germline V gene has CDR1 MGHRA and CDR2 YSYEKL. The V end lost 4 bases, the J end lost 8 bases, and 20 bases lay between the germline ends. The CDR3 has 15 amino acids.

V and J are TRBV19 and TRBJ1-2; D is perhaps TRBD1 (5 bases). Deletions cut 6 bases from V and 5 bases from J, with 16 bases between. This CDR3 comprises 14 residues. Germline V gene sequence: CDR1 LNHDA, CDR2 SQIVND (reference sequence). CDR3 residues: CASRRDGWLYGYTF. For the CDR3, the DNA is TGTGCCAGTAGGAGGGACGGATGGCTGTATGGCTACACCTTC.

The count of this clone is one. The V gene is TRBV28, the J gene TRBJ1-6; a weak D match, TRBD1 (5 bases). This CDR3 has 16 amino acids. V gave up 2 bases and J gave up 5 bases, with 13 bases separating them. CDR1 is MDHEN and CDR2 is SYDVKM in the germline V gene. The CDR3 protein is CASSLGGVRNNSPLHF. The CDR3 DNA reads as TGTGCCAGCAGTTTAGGAGGGGTACGGAATAATTCACCCCTCCACTTT. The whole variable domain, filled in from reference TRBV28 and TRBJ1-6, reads DVKVTQSSRYLVKRTGEKVFLECVQDMDHENMFWYRQDPGLGLRLIYFSYDVKMKEKGDIPEGYSVSREKKERFSLILESASTNQTSMYLCASSLGGVRNNSPLHFGNGTRLTVT.

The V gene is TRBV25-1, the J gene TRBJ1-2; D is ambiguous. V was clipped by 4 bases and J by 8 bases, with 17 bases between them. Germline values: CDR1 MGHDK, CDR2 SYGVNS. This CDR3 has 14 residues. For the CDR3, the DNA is TGTGCCAGCAGTGCGTCATACGGCCCCCCGGGCTACACCTTC. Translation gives CASSASYGPPGYTF.

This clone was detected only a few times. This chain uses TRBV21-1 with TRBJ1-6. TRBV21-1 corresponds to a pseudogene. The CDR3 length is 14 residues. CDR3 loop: CASSSKISHSPLHF. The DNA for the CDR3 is TGTGCCAGCAGCTCCAAGATAAGCCATTCACCCCTCCACTTT.

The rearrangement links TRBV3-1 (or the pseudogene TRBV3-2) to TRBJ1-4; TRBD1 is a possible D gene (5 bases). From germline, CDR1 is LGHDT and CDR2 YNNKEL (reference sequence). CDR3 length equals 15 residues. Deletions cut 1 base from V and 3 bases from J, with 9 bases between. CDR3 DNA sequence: TGTGCCAGCAGCCAAGGGGGAGGGGCTAATGAAAAACTGTTTTTT. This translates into CASSQGGGANEKLFF.

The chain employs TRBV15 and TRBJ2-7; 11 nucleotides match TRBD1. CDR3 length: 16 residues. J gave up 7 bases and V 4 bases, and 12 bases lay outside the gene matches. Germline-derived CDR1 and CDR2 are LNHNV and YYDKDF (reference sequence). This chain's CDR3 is CATSMRSGQGVGEQYF. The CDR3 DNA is TGTGCCACCAGCATGCGGTCGGGACAGGGGGTTGGGGAGCAGTACTTC.

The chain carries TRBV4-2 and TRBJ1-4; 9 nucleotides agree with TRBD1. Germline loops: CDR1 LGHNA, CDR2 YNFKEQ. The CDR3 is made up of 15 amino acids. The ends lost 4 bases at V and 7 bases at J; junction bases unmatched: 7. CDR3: CASSRHVDRGEKLFF. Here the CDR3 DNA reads TGTGCCAGCAGCCGCCACGTGGACAGGGGTGAAAAACTGTTTTTT.

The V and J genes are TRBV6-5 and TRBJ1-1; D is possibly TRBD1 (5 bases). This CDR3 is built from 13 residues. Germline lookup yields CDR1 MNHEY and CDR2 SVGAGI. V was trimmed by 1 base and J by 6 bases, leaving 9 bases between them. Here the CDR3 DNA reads TGTGCCAGCAGTTACTGGGGGAGCGCTGAAGCTTTCTTT. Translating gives CASSYWGSAEAFF.

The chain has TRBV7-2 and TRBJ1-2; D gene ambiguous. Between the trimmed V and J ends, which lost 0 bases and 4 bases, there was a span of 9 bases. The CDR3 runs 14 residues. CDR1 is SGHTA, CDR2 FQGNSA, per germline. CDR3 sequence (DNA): TGTGCCAGCAGCTTAGCTGACGGAGCCTATGGCTACACCTTC. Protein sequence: CASSLADGAYGYTF.

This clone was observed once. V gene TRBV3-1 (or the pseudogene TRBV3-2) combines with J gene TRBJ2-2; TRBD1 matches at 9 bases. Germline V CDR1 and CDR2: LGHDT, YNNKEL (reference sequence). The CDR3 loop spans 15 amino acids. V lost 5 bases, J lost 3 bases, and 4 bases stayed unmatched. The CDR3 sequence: CASSSGTGYTGELFF. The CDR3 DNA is TGTGCCAGCAGCTCCGGGACAGGGTACACCGGGGAGCTGTTTTTT.

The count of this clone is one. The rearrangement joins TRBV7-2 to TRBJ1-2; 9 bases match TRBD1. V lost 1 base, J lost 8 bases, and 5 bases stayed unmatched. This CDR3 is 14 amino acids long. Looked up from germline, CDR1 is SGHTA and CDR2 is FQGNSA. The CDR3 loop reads CASSLGGQGYGYTF. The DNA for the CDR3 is TGTGCCAGCAGCTTAGGGGGACAGGGCTACGGCTACACCTTC.